This TCR beta chain is drawn from a study of blood T cell repertoires in COVID-19. On the study more broadly: COVID-19 samples, acute and convalescent, were from the United States, Italy and Spain. PBMCs, B-cell-depleted T cells, or T cells provided the cDNA or gDNA that made up the material.

In the original processing: Reference gene primer amplification gave estimated nucleated cell counts. The assay was immunoSEQ multiplex PCR, and TCRdb's table has in-frame clones only and misses some. That table is the source of V, J and clone size, and D and trimming were worked out from the DNA. Seen here are 200,000 to 250,000 clones, around four fifths observed once, and the top ten hold less than 6.5%. Source material: peripheral blood. This TCR was sampled from a woman aged 60 to 75 who had recovered from COVID-19.

The CDR3 DNA follows: TGTGCCAGCAGCCGGCGGGAGGACTATGGCTACACCTTC. It codes for CASSRREDYGYTF. This chain joins TRBV12-3 or TRBV12-4 and TRBJ1-2; no clear D gene. This CDR3 region has 13 residues. The V end lost 6 bases, the J end lost 3 bases, and 11 bases lay between the germline ends.